The rows below give T cell receptor beta chains drawn from one sample of a study of blood T cell repertoires in COVID-19. The assay was immunoSEQ multiplex PCR, and TCRdb's table has in-frame clones only and misses some. The table lists about 36,000 clones, roughly four fifths of them singletons, with less than 50% in the top ten. What was sequenced was peripheral blood. These receptors came from a human donor in a cohort sampled during active or convalescent COVID-19. The donor label of this sample is uncertain. CDR3s include the opening cysteine and the closing phenylalanine or tryptophan. The order of the fields is V gene, J gene, D gene, CDR3 protein, CDR3 DNA. D genes are given only for firm matches.

>TRBV5-8|TRBJ2-7|.
CASSLARVSYEQYF
TGTGCCAGCAGCTTGGCCAGGGTCTCCTACGAGCAGTACTTC
>TRBV7-9|TRBJ1-6|TRBD1
CASSPGQGNSPLHF
TGTGCCAGCAGCCCGGGACAGGGTAATTCACCCCTCCACTTT
>TRBV7-2|TRBJ1-2|.
CASSLPGRPSYGYTF
TGTGCCAGCAGCTTACCAGGCAGGCCATCCTATGGCTACACCTTC
>TRBV5-1|TRBJ2-1|.
CASSLGQNEQFF
TGCGCCAGCAGCCTGGGACAAAATGAGCAGTTCTTC
>TRBV19|TRBJ2-3|TRBD1
CASKVQGAADTQYF
TGTGCCAGTAAAGTTCAGGGGGCCGCCGATACGCAGTATTTT
>TRBV29-1|TRBJ2-5|.
CSVSGTSETQYF
TGCAGCGTTTCCGGGACAAGCGAGACCCAGTACTTC
>TRBV12-3/TRBV12-4|TRBJ2-7|TRBD2
CASSLPSGYEQYF
TGTGCCAGCAGTTTACCTAGCGGCTACGAGCAGTACTTC
>TRBV3-1/TRBV3-2|TRBJ2-7|.
CASSPGHLYEQYF
TGTGCCAGCAGCCCCGGACACTTATACGAGCAGTACTTC
>TRBV6-5|TRBJ1-2|.
CASSLPGGYGYTF
TGTGCCAGCAGCCTACCTGGGGGGTATGGCTACACCTTC
>TRBV7-3|TRBJ2-3|TRBD2
CASSPRGGASGYISTDTQYF
TGTGCCAGCAGCCCACGGGGGGGGGCTAGCGGATACATTAGCACAGATACGCAGTATTTT
>TRBV5-3|TRBJ2-5|.
CARSPRTQYF
TGTGCCAGAAGCCCTCGGACCCAGTACTTC